What follows are 22 T cell receptor beta chains derived from one specimen sequenced in a study of blood T cell repertoires in COVID-19. Libraries were prepared by immunoSEQ multiplex PCR; TCRdb keeps only in-frame clonotypes and omits some of them. Of 90,000 to 130,000 clones detected, around nine tenths appear once; the ten largest clones hold 4% to 5.5%. Sequenced: peripheral blood. Every receptor here comes from a middle-aged man with acute or convalescent COVID-19.

This chain connects TRBV5-5 to TRBJ1-2; 7 nucleotides align to TRBD1. Germline V gene data show CDR1 as SGHKS and CDR2 as YYEKEE (reference sequence). V lost 4 bases, J lost 6 bases, and 12 bases stayed unmatched. The CDR3 consists of 15 residues. The DNA of the CDR3 is TGTGCCAGCAGCCGACAAAGTGGAACAGGGGATGGCTACACCTTC. Encoded protein: CASSRQSGTGDGYTF. Full variable domain (outside the CDR3, taken from reference TRBV5-5 and TRBJ1-2): DAGVTQSPTHLIKTRGQQVTLRCSPISGHKSVSWYQQVLGQGPQFIFQYYEKEERGRGNFPDRFSARQFPNYSSELNVNALLLGDSALYLCASSRQSGTGDGYTFGSGTRLTVV.

The genes are TRBV19 and TRBJ2-7; D might be TRBD2 (6 bases). Trimming cost V 5 bases and J 0 bases, with 14 bases left between them. Germline V lookup: CDR1 LNHDA, CDR2 SQIVND (reference sequence). The CDR3 length is 15 residues. CDR3 region: CASSPRDSSSYEQYF. DNA of the CDR3: TGTGCCAGTAGTCCTCGGGACTCGAGCTCCTACGAGCAGTACTTC.

The chain links TRBV5-4 to TRBJ1-1; D call uncertain. CDR3 length: 11 residues. Deletions cut 4 bases from V and 2 bases from J, with 3 bases between. Germline V gene sequence: CDR1 SGHNT, CDR2 YYREEE (reference sequence). The CDR3 DNA follows: TGTGCCAGCAGCCTAAACACTGAAGCTTTCTTT. This encodes CASSLNTEAFF.

The V and J genes are TRBV24-1 and TRBJ2-7; TRBD1 might be the D (5 bases). V lost 7 bases and J 3 bases, leaving 12 bases between the germline ends. Germline CDR1 reads KGHDR; CDR2 reads SFDVKD. The CDR3 loop spans 13 amino acids. The CDR3 sequence is CATRWRQNYEQYF. The DNA for the CDR3 is TGTGCCACCAGGTGGAGACAGAACTACGAGCAGTACTTC.

V is TRBV15 and J is TRBJ2-5; D might be TRBD2 (5 bases). CDR1 and CDR2 from the germline V gene are LNHNV and YYDKDF (reference sequence). Trimming stripped 5 bases from V and 5 bases from J, with 18 bases between. This CDR3 region has 15 residues. Here the CDR3 reads CATSDSDSRLETQYF. CDR3 sequence (DNA): TGTGCCACCAGCGATTCGGACTCGAGATTGGAGACCCAGTACTTC.

V and J are TRBV6-5 and TRBJ2-3, with D perhaps matching TRBD2 (5 bases). V lost 6 bases and J lost 0, with 10 bases in between. This CDR3 region has 14 residues. Germline V gene data show CDR1 as MNHEY and CDR2 as SVGAGI. This CDR3 reads CASSQAVSTDTQYF. CDR3 bases: TGTGCCAGCAGCCAAGCGGTTAGCACAGATACGCAGTATTTT.

The CDR3 nucleotides read TGCAGCGTCGAGTCCGGGACAGGGGGCTACGAGCAGTACTTC. Protein product: CSVESGTGGYEQYF. The chain is built from TRBV29-1 and TRBJ2-7, with 11 positions matching TRBD1. The germline CDR1 and CDR2 sequences are SQVTM and ANQGSEA. With 6 bases clipped from V and 3 bases from J, the junction kept 7 bases outside the gene matches. CDR3 length equals 14 residues.

The rearrangement links TRBV6-1 to TRBJ1-2, with D uncertain. Germline V gives CDR1 MNHNS, CDR2 SASEGT. Trimming pared 1 base from V and 5 bases from J, leaving 8 bases between. The CDR3 has 13 amino acids. Here the CDR3 reads CASSEVQSYGYTF. CDR3 bases: TGTGCCAGCAGTGAAGTACAGTCGTATGGCTACACCTTC.

The rearrangement joins TRBV24-1 to TRBJ1-2, with TRBD1 as a possible D gene (6 bases). Trimming took 3 bases from V and 2 from J, leaving 9 bases between them. CDR3 length: 14 amino acids. Germline assignment: CDR1 KGHDR and CDR2 SFDVKD. CDR3: CATSDPGTNYGYTF. CDR3 in DNA: TGTGCCACCAGTGATCCCGGGACAAACTATGGCTACACCTTC.

This chain links TRBV10-1 with TRBJ1-2; 11 bases agree with TRBD1. V shed 10 bases and J 7 bases; nucleotides not matched to a gene: 11. Germline CDR1 is WNHNN and CDR2 is SYGVQD (reference sequence). The CDR3 has 14 residues. Here the CDR3 DNA reads TGCGCCAACCTGGACAGGGGGCTTGTGAGTGGCTACACCTTC. Translated: CANLDRGLVSGYTF.

This clone was observed a handful of times. The rearrangement joins TRBV30 to TRBJ1-6, with D possibly being TRBD1 (5 bases). Germline-derived CDR1 and CDR2 are GTSNPN and SVGIG (reference sequence). Trimming took 4 bases from V and 9 from J, leaving 19 bases between them. The CDR3 has 15 amino acids. The CDR3, as DNA: TGTGCCTGGACCGTACGTGGGGCGCTAGGTTCACCCCTCCACTTT. It specifies CAWTVRGALGSPLHF.

In regard to this clone: Relative to the germline gene, one junction end is altered; a read error may explain this. The rearrangement uses TRBV7-7 and TRBJ2-7; D is unresolved. The germline CDR1 and CDR2 sequences are SSHAT and FNYEAQ (reference sequence). This CDR3 is built from 13 residues. The CDR3 DNA follows: TGTGCTAGCAGCTTTGGCCGCTCCTACGAGCAGTACTTC. This translates into CASSFGRSYEQYF.

CDR3 amino acids: CASSSIISRESSYEQYF. CDR3 DNA sequence: TGTGCCAGTAGTAGTATAATCTCCAGGGAAAGCTCCTACGAGCAGTACTTC. The chain combines TRBV19 with TRBJ2-7; TRBD1 is a possible D gene (5 bases). Deletions cut 4 bases from V and 0 bases from J, with 19 bases between. This CDR3 contains 17 residues. Germline CDR1 LNHDA, CDR2 SQIVND (reference sequence).

The chain employs TRBV7-2 and TRBJ2-5; possibly TRBD2 for D (6 bases). This CDR3 is 15 amino acids long. V was cut by 4 bases and J by 5 bases, with 17 bases left in between. Germline V gives CDR1 SGHTA, CDR2 FQGNSA. This chain's CDR3 is CASSSLAGRQETQYF. The CDR3 DNA sequence: TGTGCCAGCAGCTCCCTGGCGGGGCGGCAGGAGACCCAGTACTTC.

This clone was seen a few times. This sequence joins TRBV5-1 and TRBJ2-7, with TRBD1 matching 9 bases. The germline CDR1 and CDR2 sequences are SGHRS and YFSETQ. The CDR3 sequence is 14 residues long. V lost 3 bases, J lost 1 base, and 2 bases stayed unmatched. Here the CDR3 DNA reads TGCGCCAGCAGCTCAGGGACAGGGTCCTACGAGCAGTACTTC. Protein: CASSSGTGSYEQYF.

V usage is TRBV7-8 and J usage is TRBJ1-2, with D hard to call. V was shortened by 4 bases and J by 2 bases, with 11 bases between the two germline ends. CDR1 SGHVS and CDR2 FQNEAQ come from the germline V gene. The length of the CDR3 is 14 residues. The DNA of the CDR3 is TGTGCCAGCAGCTCTCGGTCTCTCAACTATGGCTACACCTTC. Translation gives CASSSRSLNYGYTF. The whole variable domain, filled in from reference TRBV7-8 and TRBJ1-2, reads GAGVSQSPRYKVAKRGQDVALRCDPISGHVSLFWYQQALGQGPEFLTYFQNEAQLDKSGLPSDRFFAERPEGSVSTLKIQRTQQEDSAVYLCASSSRSLNYGYTFGSGTRLTVV.

This clone appeared a single time. The chain recombines TRBV5-1 with TRBJ2-2; 9 nucleotides align to TRBD1. Germline lookup yields CDR1 SGHRS and CDR2 YFSETQ. The CDR3 totals 17 residues. V was pared by 4 bases and J by 5 bases, with 12 bases of the junction left unmatched. In DNA, the CDR3 is TGCGCCAGCAGCCAATCACCGGGACAGGGACAAACCGGGGAGCTGTTTTTT. It translates to CASSQSPGQGQTGELFF.

The chain uses TRBV12-3 or TRBV12-4 and TRBJ1-1, with 9 bases fitting TRBD1. The ends lost 5 bases at V and 10 bases at J; junction bases unmatched: 5. The CDR3 loop spans 12 amino acids. CDR3: CASSGDRVRAFF. The CDR3 nucleotides read TGTGCCAGCAGTGGGGACAGGGTTAGAGCTTTCTTT.

The gene calls are TRBV6-5 and TRBJ2-3, with 11 positions matching TRBD1. The junction had 9 bases not matched to a gene; V was cut back by 9 bases and J by 4 bases. The germline gives CDR1 MNHEY, CDR2 SVGAGI. The CDR3 is 15 residues long. CDR3 in amino acids: CASNEKGQGADTQYF. The CDR3 nucleotides read TGTGCCAGTAACGAAAAGGGACAGGGGGCAGATACGCAGTATTTT.

This chain links TRBV13 with TRBJ2-7; D is possibly TRBD2 (5 bases). Per the germline V gene, CDR1 is PRHDT and CDR2 is FYEKMQ (reference sequence). CDR3 length equals 14 residues. The V end lost 0 bases, the J end lost 7 bases, and 13 bases lay between the germline ends. CDR3 loop: CASSLGGPREEQYF. The CDR3 bases are TGTGCCAGCAGCTTAGGGGGCCCGAGGGAAGAGCAGTACTTC.

The chain recombines TRBV7-2 with TRBJ1-3; 9 nucleotides align to TRBD1. CDR1 is SGHTA and CDR2 is FQGNSA in the germline V gene. V lost 2 bases to trimming and J lost 4 bases; unmatched junction nucleotides: 3. This CDR3 has 15 amino acids. The CDR3: CASSLSTGGGNTIYF. CDR3 DNA sequence: TGTGCCAGCAGCTTATCGACAGGGGGAGGAAACACCATATATTTT.

This clone turned up a few times. V gene TRBV7-8 combines with J gene TRBJ1-1, with 10 bases aligning to TRBD1. Germline lookup yields CDR1 SGHVS and CDR2 FQNEAQ. CDR3 length: 15 residues. V shed 10 bases and J 0 bases; nucleotides not matched to a gene: 8. CDR3 amino acids: CATNRDRGMNTEAFF. The CDR3 DNA is TGTGCCACCAACCGGGACAGGGGTATGAACACTGAAGCTTTCTTT.